These T cell receptor beta chains were read from a single sample in a study of blood T cell repertoires in COVID-19. Repertoires were generated with immunoSEQ multiplex PCR, while TCRdb's copy carries only in-frame clones and drops some. The sample includes some 160,000 clones, roughly 90% seen only once; the top ten take roughly 3.1%. Sequenced input: peripheral blood. These TCRs come from a man in his 60s with acute or convalescent COVID-19. Each CDR3 is given with its conserved first and last residue. A D gene is named only where the DNA matches it firmly. Not every row has a clone size; where given, it reads once, few, many or a size class.

v_call: TRBV4-1; clone_size: .; d_call: TRBD1; j_call: TRBJ2-7; cdr3_nt: TGCGCCAGCAGCCAAGGGCGACAGGGACCTCCCTACGAGCAGTACTTC; cdr3_aa: CASSQGRQGPPYEQYF
v_call: TRBV2; clone_size: .; d_call: .; j_call: TRBJ2-3; cdr3_nt: TGTGCCAGCAGTGATGGCGGGGGCACAGATACGCAGTATTTT; cdr3_aa: CASSDGGGTDTQYF
v_call: TRBV9; clone_size: .; d_call: TRBD1; j_call: TRBJ1-3; cdr3_nt: TGTGCCAGCAGCCCAACAGGGGCCTCTGGAAACACCATATATTTT; cdr3_aa: CASSPTGASGNTIYF
v_call: TRBV27; clone_size: .; d_call: TRBD1; j_call: TRBJ1-2; cdr3_nt: TGTGCCAGCAGTTTAGGGGGACAGGGGAATGGCTACACCTTC; cdr3_aa: CASSLGGQGNGYTF
v_call: TRBV19; clone_size: .; d_call: .; j_call: TRBJ2-7; cdr3_nt: TGTGCCAGTAGTATAGGGCGGACAGACATTTACGAGCAGTACTTC; cdr3_aa: CASSIGRTDIYEQYF
v_call: TRBV5-5; clone_size: .; d_call: TRBD1; j_call: TRBJ1-1; cdr3_nt: TGTGCCAGCAGCTTGGTGGCGACAGGGATCCCTGAAGCTTTCTTT; cdr3_aa: CASSLVATGIPEAFF
v_call: TRBV5-5; clone_size: .; d_call: .; j_call: TRBJ1-3; cdr3_nt: TGTGCCAGCTACCCCGGCGGACGGGACTCTGGAAACACCATATATTTT; cdr3_aa: CASYPGGRDSGNTIYF
v_call: TRBV2; clone_size: .; d_call: TRBD1; j_call: TRBJ1-2; cdr3_nt: TGTGCCAGCACTGGGACAGGGAAAGCCTATGGCTACACCTTC; cdr3_aa: CASTGTGKAYGYTF
v_call: TRBV29-1; clone_size: .; d_call: TRBD1; j_call: TRBJ1-6; cdr3_nt: TGCAGCGTTGCCTCCGGGACAGGGAATACACCCCTCCACTTT; cdr3_aa: CSVASGTGNTPLHF
v_call: TRBV10-3; clone_size: few; d_call: .; j_call: TRBJ1-5; cdr3_nt: TGTGCCATCAGTGAGTCGGGGGGAAATCAGCCCCAGCATTTT; cdr3_aa: CAISESGGNQPQHF
v_call: TRBV19; clone_size: few; d_call: .; j_call: TRBJ1-2; cdr3_nt: TGTGCCAGTAGTATCGGAACAGGAGGGTATGGCTACACCTTC; cdr3_aa: CASSIGTGGYGYTF
v_call: TRBV2; clone_size: .; d_call: .; j_call: TRBJ1-2; cdr3_nt: TGTGCCAGCAAAGATTGGGTCGGGACACTCCATGGCTACACCTTC; cdr3_aa: CASKDWVGTLHGYTF
v_call: TRBV5-1; clone_size: .; d_call: TRBD1; j_call: TRBJ1-4; cdr3_nt: TGCGCCAGCAGCCGACAGGGGATTTTTAATGAAAAACTGTTTTTT; cdr3_aa: CASSRQGIFNEKLFF
v_call: TRBV18; clone_size: .; d_call: TRBD1; j_call: TRBJ1-5; cdr3_nt: TGTGCCAGCTCACCGCTGGCAGGGGGTCGCAATCAGCCCCAGCATTTT; cdr3_aa: CASSPLAGGRNQPQHF
v_call: TRBV2; clone_size: once; d_call: .; j_call: TRBJ1-3; cdr3_nt: TGTGCCAGCAGTGAACAAGGGGCAGCCGGAAACACCATATATTTT; cdr3_aa: CASSEQGAAGNTIYF
v_call: TRBV4-2; clone_size: few; d_call: TRBD2; j_call: TRBJ2-5; cdr3_nt: TGTGCCAGCAGCCGCGGGACTAGCGGGTTCCAAGAGACCCAGTACTTC; cdr3_aa: CASSRGTSGFQETQYF
v_call: TRBV4-2; clone_size: .; d_call: .; j_call: TRBJ1-1; cdr3_nt: TGTGCCACCCAATTGATTCAGGGGACTGAAGCTTTCTTT; cdr3_aa: CATQLIQGTEAFF
v_call: TRBV18; clone_size: .; d_call: .; j_call: TRBJ1-4; cdr3_nt: TGTGCCAGCTCACGCAGACAGGAAAAAGAAAAACTGTTTTTT; cdr3_aa: CASSRRQEKEKLFF
v_call: TRBV19; clone_size: .; d_call: .; j_call: TRBJ1-5; cdr3_nt: TGTGCCAGTAGTATTGGGGGGGGGCCTGGTAATCAGCCCCAGCATTTT; cdr3_aa: CASSIGGGPGNQPQHF
v_call: TRBV27; clone_size: .; d_call: TRBD1; j_call: TRBJ2-7; cdr3_nt: TGTGCCAGCAGTTTAAATCGACAGGGCTACGAGCAGTACTTC; cdr3_aa: CASSLNRQGYEQYF